A single sample gave rise to the 6 T cell receptor beta chains below, sequenced in a study of cytomegalovirus exposure and HLA in healthy donors. Both 60 Vbeta primers and 13 Jbeta primers went into the PCR. Libraries were prepared by immunoSEQ multiplex PCR; TCRdb keeps only in-frame clonotypes and omits some of them. The sample contains about 120,000 clones, more than 65% of which appear only once. The specimen sequenced was PBMCs. These receptors were obtained from a man younger than 35 in good health and CMV-seronegative.

This clone showed up just a few times. The rearrangement uses TRBV4-3 and TRBJ1-2, with a tentative D call TRBD1 (6 bases). Germline assignment: CDR1 LGHNA and CDR2 YSLEER. V was cut by 3 bases and J by 3 bases, with 20 bases left in between. This CDR3 spans 17 amino acids. CDR3 protein: CASSHNPQGYRDYGYTF. CDR3 in DNA: TGCGCCAGCAGCCACAATCCCCAGGGGTATCGTGACTATGGCTACACCTTC.

The chain employs TRBV5-8 and TRBJ2-7, with a possible D match to TRBD2 (5 bases). Between the trimmed V and J ends, which lost 0 bases and 6 bases, there was a span of 10 bases. The CDR3 loop spans 13 amino acids. CDR1 SGHTS and CDR2 YDEGEE come from the germline V gene. The CDR3 DNA sequence: TGTGCCAGCAGCTTGGCGGGGTCGGTCGAGCAGTACTTC. It translates to CASSLAGSVEQYF.

The CDR3 DNA sequence: TGTGCCAGCTCACTACAGGGGATCGCTCATGATGAAGCTTTCTTT. It is translated as CASSLQGIAHDEAFF. The rearrangement links TRBV18 to TRBJ1-1, with TRBD1 identical over 7 bases. The CDR3 is 15 residues long. The V segment lost 4 bases and the J segment 7 bases; nucleotides outside the gene matches: 12. CDR1 is KGHSH and CDR2 is LQKENI in the germline V gene.

The chain couples TRBV9 to TRBJ2-1, with 8 bases that match TRBD2. The germline V gene encodes CDR1 SGDLS and CDR2 YYNGEE. The CDR3 totals 15 residues. The ends lost 0 bases at V and 5 bases at J; junction bases unmatched: 4. The CDR3 DNA sequence: TGTGCCAGCAGCGTAGCGGGGGGGCCCCACAATGAGCAGTTCTTC. Translating gives CASSVAGGPHNEQFF.

The V gene is TRBV9, the J gene TRBJ2-7; 8 bases are shared with TRBD2. The CDR3 spans 15 residues. Per the germline V gene, CDR1 is SGDLS and CDR2 is YYNGEE. V dropped 4 bases and J dropped 1; count of bases not matched to a gene: 7. CDR3 sequence: CASSPREGNSYEQYF. The CDR3 DNA follows: TGTGCCAGCAGCCCCCGGGAGGGCAATTCCTACGAGCAGTACTTC.

This clone was picked up a small number of times. This rearrangement joins TRBV7-9 to TRBJ1-2, with 9 bases matching TRBD1. The junction had 1 base not matched to a gene; V was cut back by 5 bases and J by 3 bases. The CDR3 extends over 13 amino acids. In germline, CDR1 is SEHNR, CDR2 FQNEAQ (reference sequence). The CDR3 sequence is CASSRQGDYGYTF. For the CDR3, the DNA is TGTGCCAGCAGCCGACAGGGGGACTATGGCTACACCTTC.